The 29 T cell receptor beta chains below were found in one sample sequenced in a study of graft-versus-host responses after intestinal transplantation. No antigen has been identified for these receptors. Sequencing used immunoSEQ multiplex PCR; TCRdb keeps in-frame clones, though not all of them. The sample shows tens of thousands of clones, 89% of them seen only once. The sample here was unstimulated CD4+ T cells sorted from spleen or lymph node cells, taken before transplant. These receptors were collected from a human donor who was the organ donor for an intestinal transplant.

The chain is built from TRBV6-5 and TRBJ2-6; no clear D. Germline V lookup: CDR1 MNHEY, CDR2 SVGAGI. The CDR3 loop spans 15 amino acids. V lost 4 bases, J lost 0 bases, and 7 bases lay in between. The CDR3: CASSSQYSGANVLTF. CDR3 coding DNA: TGTGCCAGCAGTTCTCAGTACTCTGGGGCCAACGTCCTGACTTTC.

The rearrangement joins TRBV30 to TRBJ2-6; D may be TRBD1 (6 bases). This CDR3 has 18 amino acids. Germline assignment: CDR1 GTSNPN and CDR2 SVGIG (reference sequence). The V end lost 8 bases, the J end lost 0 bases, and 23 bases lay between the germline ends. The CDR3 DNA reads TGTGCCCGAGAAGGGGTCAGGGGCCCAAACTCTGGGGCCAACGTCCTGACTTTC. Translating it yields CAREGVRGPNSGANVLTF.

The V gene is TRBV19, the J gene TRBJ2-7, with D unclear. V lost 4 bases to trimming and J lost 0 bases, with 10 bases between them. The CDR3 spans 14 residues. The V gene's germline CDR1 is LNHDA and CDR2 SQIVND (reference sequence). CDR3 protein: CASSNYGDSYEQYF. CDR3 coding DNA: TGTGCCAGTAGTAATTACGGTGACTCCTACGAGCAGTACTTC.

This chain uses TRBV15 with TRBJ2-2; no firm D call. V lost 3 bases and J 1 base, leaving 3 bases between the germline ends. This CDR3 comprises 13 residues. The germline gives CDR1 LNHNV, CDR2 YYDKDF (reference sequence). The CDR3, as DNA: TGTGCCACCAGCAGCTGGAACACCGGGGAGCTGTTTTTT. Translating gives CATSSWNTGELFF. The entire variable domain, with the rest obtained from reference TRBV15 and TRBJ2-2, is as follows: DAMVIQNPRYQVTQFGKPVTLSCSQTLNHNVMYWYQQKSSQAPKLLFHYYDKDFNNEADTPDNFQSRRPNTSFCFLDIRSPGLGDTAMYLCATSSWNTGELFFGEGSRLTVL.

This clone was picked up a small number of times. The rearrangement joins TRBV6-1 to TRBJ2-7, with 10 bases that match TRBD1. This CDR3 contains 14 residues. Germline CDR1 and CDR2: MNHNS and SASEGT. V shed 6 bases, J shed 4 bases, and the junction held 6 bases outside the gene matches. The CDR3 sequence: CASRGTGALYEQYF. CDR3 nucleotide sequence: TGTGCCAGCAGGGGGACAGGGGCCCTTTACGAGCAGTACTTC.

The chain uses TRBV9 and TRBJ2-4; 8 bases are a match to TRBD1. Trimming cost V 4 bases and J 6 bases; bases outside gene matches: 6. CDR1 and CDR2 from the germline V gene are SGDLS and YYNGEE. The CDR3 totals 14 residues. The CDR3 DNA follows: TGTGCCAGCAGCACCGGACAGGGAAGAAACATTCAGTACTTC. This sequence encodes CASSTGQGRNIQYF.

The chain employs TRBV19 and TRBJ2-4; the D gene is possibly TRBD1 (5 bases). The CDR3 extends over 16 amino acids. In germline, CDR1 is LNHDA, CDR2 SQIVND (reference sequence). Trimming cost V 2 bases and J 0 bases, with 11 bases left between them. The CDR3 DNA is TGTGCCAGTAGTATAATCAGCAGGGAAGCCAAAAACATTCAGTACTTC. This codes for CASSIISREAKNIQYF.

The J gene is TRBJ2-1, the V gene TRBV7-2; no firm D call. The CDR3 has 13 amino acids. V was cut by 1 base and J by 14 bases, with 15 bases left in between. Germline CDR1 reads SGHTA; CDR2 reads FQGNSA. DNA for the CDR3: TGTGCCAGCAGCTTAGGTTCCAGAGATAGCAAGTTCTTC. Protein product: CASSLGSRDSKFF.

This chain uses TRBV7-9 with TRBJ2-7; possibly TRBD2 for D (5 bases). Deletions cut 3 bases from V and 2 bases from J, with 11 bases between. Per the germline V gene, CDR1 is SEHNR and CDR2 is FQNEAQ (reference sequence). The CDR3 has 14 residues. The CDR3 nucleotides read TGTGCCAGCAGCTTGCCCTCGGGGACCTACGAGCAGTACTTC. The encoded protein is CASSLPSGTYEQYF.

The V and J genes are TRBV19 and TRBJ2-3; 11 nucleotides agree with TRBD2. V gave up 7 bases and J gave up 1 base; unmatched junction bases: 10. The germline gives CDR1 LNHDA, CDR2 SQIVND (reference sequence). This CDR3 has 17 amino acids. In DNA form, the CDR3 reads TGTGCCAGTAAGGAACTAGCGGGAGTGGGAGGCACAGATACGCAGTATTTT. This encodes CASKELAGVGGTDTQYF.

This chain connects TRBV6-1 to TRBJ1-4; 7 bases map to TRBD1. V dropped 6 bases and J dropped 7; count of bases not matched to a gene: 8. The CDR3 covers 14 residues. Germline V gene lookup returns CDR1 MNHNS and CDR2 SASEGT. This chain's CDR3 is CASRNRGEGEKLFF. CDR3 coding DNA: TGTGCCAGCAGGAACAGGGGTGAGGGTGAAAAACTGTTTTTT.

The V and J genes are TRBV7-3 and TRBJ2-2; weak D call: TRBD1 (6 bases). Germline V gives CDR1 SGHTA, CDR2 FQGTGA. The CDR3 extends over 13 amino acids. Trimming stripped 5 bases from V and 6 bases from J, with 10 bases between. The CDR3 DNA follows: TGTGCCAGCAGCAAACAGGGATCCGGGGAGCTGTTTTTT. Translating gives CASSKQGSGELFF.

This chain connects TRBV19 to TRBJ1-5, with TRBD1 matching 9 bases. CDR3 length: 13 amino acids. Germline V gene lookup returns CDR1 LNHDA and CDR2 SQIVND (reference sequence). The ends lost 9 bases at V and 5 bases at J; junction bases unmatched: 5. CDR3: CASGQGWDQPQHF. The CDR3 DNA follows: TGTGCCAGCGGACAGGGGTGGGATCAGCCCCAGCATTTT.

This clone occurred a few times. The chain uses TRBV30 and TRBJ1-3; no firm D call. V was trimmed by 1 base and J by 2 bases, leaving 12 bases between them. Germline assignment: CDR1 GTSNPN and CDR2 SVGIG (reference sequence). The CDR3 is 15 residues long. CDR3 sequence: CAWSGVAGAGNTIYF. The CDR3 bases are TGTGCCTGGAGTGGGGTCGCAGGCGCTGGAAACACCATATATTTT.

V and J are TRBV5-4 and TRBJ1-4; TRBD1 matches at 10 bases. The J segment lost 8 bases and the V segment lost 0 bases, leaving 7 bases of the junction unmatched. CDR1 is SGHNT, CDR2 YYREEE, per germline (reference sequence). The CDR3 sequence is 16 residues long. CDR3 sequence: CASSLGTGQGREKLFF. CDR3 DNA: TGTGCCAGCAGCTTGGGTACGGGACAGGGGAGGGAAAAACTGTTTTTT.

The V gene is TRBV6-1, the J gene TRBJ1-2; 10 nucleotides line up with TRBD1. The CDR3 runs 15 residues. V was pared by 6 bases and J by 4 bases, with 8 bases of the junction left unmatched. CDR1 is MNHNS, CDR2 SASEGT, per germline. In nucleotides, the CDR3 is TGTGCCAGCAGCCAAAGGGACAGGGGCGGCTATGGCTACACCTTC. The encoded protein is CASSQRDRGGYGYTF.

The sample holds one count of this clone. The rearrangement joins TRBV5-3 to TRBJ2-7, with 7 bases identical to TRBD1. TRBV5-3 is marked as an open reading frame, function uncertain. Germline trimming cut 5 bases from V and 3 bases from J; bases unmatched to any gene: 11. This CDR3 comprises 15 residues. The chain's CDR3 is CARSFHRDRDYEQYF. The CDR3 DNA follows: TGTGCCAGAAGTTTTCACCGGGACAGAGACTACGAGCAGTACTTC.

V gene TRBV28 combines with J gene TRBJ1-2; D is unclear. With 2 bases removed from V and 7 bases from J, the gap between germline ends came to 8 bases. The CDR3 contains 12 residues. From germline, CDR1 is MDHEN and CDR2 SYDVKM. CDR3 nucleotides: TGTGCCAGCAGTTTAATCGGCGGTGGCTACACCTTC. Translation: CASSLIGGGYTF.

This rearrangement joins TRBV5-1 to TRBJ1-4, with D possibly TRBD1 on 5 matching bases. The CDR3 totals 15 residues. V shed 4 bases and J shed 6 bases, with 16 bases lying between them. Per germline, CDR1 SGHRS and CDR2 YFSETQ. The CDR3 DNA sequence: TGCGCCAGCAGCCCCCCGGGGGGGACGGATGAAAAACTGTTTTTT. It encodes CASSPPGGTDEKLFF. Drawing the rest from reference TRBV5-1 and TRBJ1-4, the complete variable domain is KAGVTQTPRYLIKTRGQQVTLSCSPISGHRSVSWYQQTPGQGLQFLFEYFSETQRNKGNFPGRFSGRQFSNSRSEMNVSTLELGDSALYLCASSPPGGTDEKLFFGSGTQLSVL.

V is TRBV5-6 and J is TRBJ1-5, with 7 bases identical to TRBD1. The CDR3 extends over 15 amino acids. Germline trimming cut 0 bases from V and 5 bases from J; bases unmatched to any gene: 5. CDR1 and CDR2 (germline): SGHDT, YYEEEE. The CDR3 spells CASSLDRGGYQPQHF. The CDR3 DNA sequence: TGTGCCAGCAGCTTGGACAGGGGAGGCTATCAGCCCCAGCATTTT.

The chain carries TRBV5-1 and TRBJ1-1; D not resolved. Trimming shortened V by 0 bases and J by 1 base, and 7 bases separated the two germline ends. The CDR3 spans 14 residues. Germline V gene data show CDR1 as SGHRS and CDR2 as YFSETQ. The CDR3 DNA sequence: TGCGCCAGCAGCTTGGCCCAGTCGAACACTGAAGCTTTCTTT. It specifies CASSLAQSNTEAFF.

V is TRBV11-2 and J is TRBJ1-4; a weak D match, TRBD1 (6 bases). This CDR3 is 16 amino acids long. Germline V gene sequence: CDR1 SGHAT, CDR2 FQNNGV. V dropped 1 base and J dropped 4 bases, with 13 bases sitting between them. CDR3 nucleotide sequence: TGTGCCAGCAGCTTAGCTCAGGACAGCATTAATGAAAAACTGTTTTTT. Translated, it gives CASSLAQDSINEKLFF.

J is TRBJ2-1 and V is TRBV9; D is possibly TRBD2 (5 bases). The CDR3 extends over 15 amino acids. Germline CDR1 and CDR2: SGDLS and YYNGEE. Trimming pared 4 bases from V and 4 bases from J, leaving 15 bases between. The CDR3 here is CASSPLSGKYNEQFF. CDR3 nucleotide sequence: TGTGCCAGCAGCCCCCTCTCCGGGAAATACAATGAGCAGTTCTTC.

This clone has more than one count but fewer than ten. The rearrangement links TRBV7-9 to TRBJ2-5; TRBD2 aligns across 10 bases. Trimming removed 3 bases from V and 5 bases from J; junction bases left unmatched: 9. Germline loops: CDR1 SEHNR, CDR2 FQNEAQ (reference sequence). The CDR3 extends over 16 amino acids. The CDR3, as DNA: TGTGCCAGCAGCTTCCTAGCGGGAGCGTATTTCGAGACCCAGTACTTC. Translation gives CASSFLAGAYFETQYF. Filled out from reference TRBV7-9 and TRBJ2-5, the complete variable domain reads DTGVSQNPRHKITKRGQNVTFRCDPISEHNRLYWYRQTLGQGPEFLTYFQNEAQLEKSRLLSDRFSAERPKGSFSTLEIQRTEQGDSAMYLCASSFLAGAYFETQYFGPGTRLLVL.

This sequence joins TRBV19 and TRBJ2-1; D ambiguous. Trimming left V 5 bases short and J 6 bases short, with 14 bases between. CDR3 length equals 14 residues. Germline-derived CDR1 and CDR2 are LNHDA and SQIVND (reference sequence). CDR3 protein: CASSSSLSANEQFF. The CDR3 DNA sequence: TGTGCCAGTAGTTCCTCGCTTAGTGCCAATGAGCAGTTCTTC.

V usage is TRBV19 and J usage is TRBJ1-1, with 10 bases matching TRBD1. Germline V gene lookup returns CDR1 LNHDA and CDR2 SQIVND (reference sequence). Trimming took 9 bases from V and 7 from J; bases not matched to a gene: 8. The CDR3 is 13 amino acids. CDR3 protein: CASLMTGGGEAFF. DNA for the CDR3: TGTGCCAGCCTGATGACAGGGGGCGGTGAAGCTTTCTTT. Variable domain in full (rest from reference TRBV19 and TRBJ1-1): DGGITQSPKYLFRKEGQNVTLSCEQNLNHDAMYWYRQDPGQGLRLIYYSQIVNDFQKGDIAEGYSVSREKKESFPLTVTSAQKNPTAFYLCASLMTGGGEAFFGQGTRLTVV.

The chain has TRBV28 and TRBJ2-7, with TRBD2 identical over 12 bases. Germline loops: CDR1 MDHEN, CDR2 SYDVKM. V was clipped by 2 bases and J by 2 bases; unmatched bases: 7. The CDR3 length is 17 residues. CDR3 DNA: TGTGCCAGCAGTTTAACCTTAGGACTAGCGGGAACCTACGAGCAGTACTTC. This encodes CASSLTLGLAGTYEQYF.

The J gene is TRBJ2-2, the V gene TRBV7-3; TRBD2 matches 8 bases. Germline V gene lookup returns CDR1 SGHTA and CDR2 FQGTGA. This CDR3 contains 15 residues. V lost 2 bases to trimming and J lost 5 bases; unmatched junction nucleotides: 4. The CDR3 loop is CASSLASGYTGELFF. DNA of the CDR3: TGTGCCAGCAGCTTAGCTAGCGGGTATACCGGGGAGCTGTTTTTT. Together with reference TRBV7-3 and TRBJ2-2, the CDR3 gives the full variable domain: GAGVSQTPSNKVTEKGKYVELRCDPISGHTALYWYRQSLGQGPEFLIYFQGTGAADDSGLPNDRFFAVRPEGSVSTLKIQRTERGDSAVYLCASSLASGYTGELFFGEGSRLTVL.

The J gene is TRBJ2-1, the V gene TRBV6-4; 9 positions agree with TRBD2. The germline gives CDR1 MRHNA, CDR2 SNTAGT. The ends lost 6 bases at V and 2 bases at J; junction bases unmatched: 8. The CDR3 is made up of 16 amino acids. CDR3: CASSVLAGATYNEQFF. CDR3 DNA sequence: TGTGCCAGCAGCGTACTAGCGGGTGCTACCTACAATGAGCAGTTCTTC.